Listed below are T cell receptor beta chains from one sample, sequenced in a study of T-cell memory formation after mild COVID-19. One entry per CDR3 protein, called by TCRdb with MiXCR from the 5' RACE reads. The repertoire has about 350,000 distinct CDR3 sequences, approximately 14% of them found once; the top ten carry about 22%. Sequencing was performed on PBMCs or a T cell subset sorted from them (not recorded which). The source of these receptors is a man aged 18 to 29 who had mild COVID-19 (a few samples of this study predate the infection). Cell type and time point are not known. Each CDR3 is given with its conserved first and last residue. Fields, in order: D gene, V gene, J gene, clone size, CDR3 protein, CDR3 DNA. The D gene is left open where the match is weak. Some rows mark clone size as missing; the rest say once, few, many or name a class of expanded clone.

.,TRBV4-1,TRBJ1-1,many,CASSQDRRVRTLEAFF,TGCGCCAGCAGCCAAGATCGCCGTGTTCGGACACTAGAAGCTTTCTTT
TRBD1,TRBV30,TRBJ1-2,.,CAWSGTGNHGYTF,TGTGCCTGGAGTGGGACAGGGAACCATGGCTACACCTTC
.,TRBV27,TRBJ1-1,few,CASSWGGPNTEAFF,TGTGCCAGCAGTTGGGGCGGACCGAACACTGAAGCTTTCTTT
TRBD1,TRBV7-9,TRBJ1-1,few,CASSNTGATEAFF,TGTGCCAGCAGCAACACAGGGGCCACTGAAGCTTTCTTT
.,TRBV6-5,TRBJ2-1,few,CASSYETGSSYNEQFF,TGTGCCAGCAGTTACGAGACGGGAAGCTCCTACAATGAGCAGTTCTTC
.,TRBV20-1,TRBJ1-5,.,CSASVSGGNQPQHF,TGCAGTGCTAGTGTCTCGGGAGGCAATCAGCCCCAGCATTTT
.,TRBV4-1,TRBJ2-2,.,CASSPLVMGGELFF,TGCGCCAGCAGCCCCCTTGTTATGGGCGGGGAGCTGTTTTTT
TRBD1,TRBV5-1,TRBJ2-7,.,CASRDTQGAREQYF,TGCGCCAGCAGAGATACTCAGGGGGCGAGAGAGCAGTACTTC
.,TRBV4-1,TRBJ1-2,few,CASSHIQDSLDGYTF,TGCGCCAGCAGCCATATTCAGGACAGCCTGGATGGCTACACCTTC
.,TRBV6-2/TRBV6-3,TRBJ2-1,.,CASRGLDNEQFF,TGTGCCAGCAGAGGACTGGACAATGAGCAGTTCTTC
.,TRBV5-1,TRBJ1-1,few,CASSPHFTGLNTEAFF,TGCGCCAGCAGTCCTCATTTTACAGGCTTGAACACTGAAGCTTTCTTT
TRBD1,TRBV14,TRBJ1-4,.,CASSQWDRGVLFF,TGTGCCAGCAGCCAATGGGACAGGGGAGTACTGTTTTTT
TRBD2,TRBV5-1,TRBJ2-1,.,CASSLDSGEVSEQFF,TGCGCCAGCAGCTTGGATAGCGGGGAGGTCAGTGAGCAGTTCTTC
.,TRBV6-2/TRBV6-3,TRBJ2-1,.,CASSYWGSQRNEQFF,TGTGCCAGCAGTTACTGGGGCTCCCAGCGGAATGAGCAGTTCTTC
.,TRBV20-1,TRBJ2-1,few,CSARRGSSYNEQFF,TGCAGTGCTCGCCGGGGGAGCTCCTACAATGAGCAGTTCTTC
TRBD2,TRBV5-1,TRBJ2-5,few,CASSFYSGGYQETQYF,TGCGCCAGCAGCTTTTACAGCGGGGGGTACCAAGAGACCCAGTACTTC
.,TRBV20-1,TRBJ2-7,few,CSALEWGPSYEQYF,TGCAGTGCCCTAGAGTGGGGGCCCTCCTACGAGCAGTACTTC